The entry below gives a single T cell receptor beta chain sequence along with its context. This entry belongs to a study of blood T cell repertoires in COVID-19. Study-wide background: Collection of acute and convalescent COVID-19 samples took place in the United States, Italy and Spain. PBMCs, B-cell-depleted T cells, or T cells were the source of the cDNA or gDNA that made up the material.

In the source study's methods: Amplification of reference gene primers provided the estimated nucleated cell counts. Only in-frame clones appear in the TCRdb table, and some are missing; sequencing was by immunoSEQ multiplex PCR. V and J calls and clone size come straight from that table; D and trimming were deduced from the DNA. In the table there are around 320,000 clones, 85% of which are singletons. Sequencing used peripheral blood. The TCR was taken from a human donor in a cohort sampled during active COVID-19.

DNA of the CDR3: TGTGCCAGCAGCCAAGATCGAACAGGTTGGAACACTGAAGCTTTCTTT. Translated, it gives CASSQDRTGWNTEAFF. J is TRBJ1-1 and V is TRBV4-2, with a tentative D call TRBD1 (5 bases). The CDR3 is made up of 16 amino acids. Per the germline V gene, CDR1 is LGHNA and CDR2 is YNFKEQ. Deletions cut 0 bases from V and 1 base from J, with 12 bases between.